This T cell receptor beta chain was sequenced during a study of cytomegalovirus exposure and HLA in healthy donors. With 60 Vbeta and 13 Jbeta primers, the PCR was carried out. Data came from immunoSEQ multiplex PCR; TCRdb stores just in-frame clones and leaves some out. The sample has approximately 200,000 clones, roughly 84% seen once. While unrecorded immune exposures were likely, the donors were nominally healthy when sampled. With respect to this clone: Its target is not known.

The V segment lost 1 base and the J segment 4 bases; nucleotides outside the gene matches: 6. This CDR3 has 17 residues. Germline CDR1 reads SGHTA; CDR2 reads FQGNSA. Study-level findings and limits: Owing to their indistinguishability, certain V segments, notably TRBV6-2 and TRBV6-3, were excluded. Several of the most significant clusters appeared, in a later analysis, to be linked to common viral pathogens.

The gene calls are TRBV7-2 and TRBJ2-1, with TRBD2 matching 11 bases. The sequencing input was PBMCs. This TCR was sampled from a boy between 10 and 17 years old in good health and CMV-seronegative. The CDR3, as DNA: TGTGCCAGCAGCTTAGGTCGACTAGCGGGGAGTTACAATGAGCAGTTCTTC. This codes for CASSLGRLAGSYNEQFF.